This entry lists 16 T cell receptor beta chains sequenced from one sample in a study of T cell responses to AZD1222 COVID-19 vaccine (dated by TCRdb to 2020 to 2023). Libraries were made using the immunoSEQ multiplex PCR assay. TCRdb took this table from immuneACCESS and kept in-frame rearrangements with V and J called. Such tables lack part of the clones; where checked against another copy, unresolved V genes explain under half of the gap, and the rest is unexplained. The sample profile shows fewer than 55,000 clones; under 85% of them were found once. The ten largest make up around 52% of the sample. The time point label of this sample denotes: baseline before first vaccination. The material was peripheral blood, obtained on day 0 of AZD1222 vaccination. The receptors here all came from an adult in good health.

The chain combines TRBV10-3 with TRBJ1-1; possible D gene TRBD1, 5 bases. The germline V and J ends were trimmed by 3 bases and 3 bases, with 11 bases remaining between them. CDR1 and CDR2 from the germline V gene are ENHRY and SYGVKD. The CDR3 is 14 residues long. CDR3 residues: CAISDDRGDTEAFF. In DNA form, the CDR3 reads TGTGCCATCAGTGACGACCGAGGGGACACTGAAGCTTTCTTT.

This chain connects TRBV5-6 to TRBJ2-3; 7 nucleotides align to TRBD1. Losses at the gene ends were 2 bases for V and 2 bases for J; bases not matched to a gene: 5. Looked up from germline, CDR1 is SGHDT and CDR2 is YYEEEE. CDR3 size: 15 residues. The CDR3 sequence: CASSFRRGITDTQYF. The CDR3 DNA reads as TGTGCCAGCAGCTTTCGCAGGGGGATCACAGATACGCAGTATTTT.

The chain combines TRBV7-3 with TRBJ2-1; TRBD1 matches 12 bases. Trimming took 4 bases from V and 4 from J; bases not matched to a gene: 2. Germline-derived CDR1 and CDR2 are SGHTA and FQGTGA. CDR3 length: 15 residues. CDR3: CASSWGQGAYNEQFF. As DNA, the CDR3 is TGTGCCAGCAGCTGGGGACAGGGGGCGTACAATGAGCAGTTCTTC.

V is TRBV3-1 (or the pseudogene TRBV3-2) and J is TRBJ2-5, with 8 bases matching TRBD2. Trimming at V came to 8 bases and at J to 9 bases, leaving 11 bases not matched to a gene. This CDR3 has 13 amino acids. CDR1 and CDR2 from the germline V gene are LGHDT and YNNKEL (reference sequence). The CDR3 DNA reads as TGTGCCAGCCGTGGTGGCGGGGGGCAGGCCCAGTACTTC. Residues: CASRGGGGQAQYF.

CDR3 region: CASSFLGNQPQHF. The CDR3 DNA is TGTGCCAGCAGTTTCCTCGGCAATCAGCCCCAGCATTTT. This chain joins TRBV12-3 or TRBV12-4 and TRBJ1-5; no clear D gene. V lost 3 bases and J 2 bases, leaving 5 bases between the germline ends. The CDR3 is 13 amino acids.

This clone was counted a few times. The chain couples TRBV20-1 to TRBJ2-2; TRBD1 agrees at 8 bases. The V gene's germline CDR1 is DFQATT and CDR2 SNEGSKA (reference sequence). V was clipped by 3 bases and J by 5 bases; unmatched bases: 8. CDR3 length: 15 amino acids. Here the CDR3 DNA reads TGCAGTGCTAGTGAGGCCGGGACAGGAACCGGGGAGCTGTTTTTT. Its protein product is CSASEAGTGTGELFF.

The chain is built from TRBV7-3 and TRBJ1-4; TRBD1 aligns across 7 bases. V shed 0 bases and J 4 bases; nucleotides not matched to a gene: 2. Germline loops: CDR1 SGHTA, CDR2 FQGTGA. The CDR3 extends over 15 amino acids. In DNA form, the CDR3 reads TGTGCCAGCAGCTTAACAGGGGGCATTAATGAAAAACTGTTTTTT. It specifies CASSLTGGINEKLFF.

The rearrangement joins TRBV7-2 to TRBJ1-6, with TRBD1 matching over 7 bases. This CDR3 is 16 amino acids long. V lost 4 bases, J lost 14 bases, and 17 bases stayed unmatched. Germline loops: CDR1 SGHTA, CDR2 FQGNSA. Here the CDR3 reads CASSSRTGQPYRSLHF. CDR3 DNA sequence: TGTGCCAGCAGCTCTAGGACGGGACAGCCTTACCGATCCCTCCACTTT.

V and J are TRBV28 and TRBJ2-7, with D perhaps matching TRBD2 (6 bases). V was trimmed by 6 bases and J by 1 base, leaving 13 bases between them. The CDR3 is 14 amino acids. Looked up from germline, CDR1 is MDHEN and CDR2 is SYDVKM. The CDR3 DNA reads TGTGCCAGCAGCCTAGGAGGGATATCCTACGAGCAGTACTTC. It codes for CASSLGGISYEQYF.

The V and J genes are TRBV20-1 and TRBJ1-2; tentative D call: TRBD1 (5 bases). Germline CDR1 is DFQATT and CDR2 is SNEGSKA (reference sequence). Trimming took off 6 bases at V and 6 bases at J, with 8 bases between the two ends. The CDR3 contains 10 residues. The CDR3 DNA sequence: TGCAGTGCCTCAGGGAATGGCTACACCTTC. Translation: CSASGNGYTF.

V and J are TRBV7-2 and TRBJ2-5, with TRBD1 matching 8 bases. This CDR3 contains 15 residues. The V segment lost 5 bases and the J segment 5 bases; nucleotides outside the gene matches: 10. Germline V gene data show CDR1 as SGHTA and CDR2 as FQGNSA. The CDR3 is CASSTRQGTGETQYF. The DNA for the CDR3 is TGTGCCAGCAGCACCAGACAGGGGACTGGCGAGACCCAGTACTTC.

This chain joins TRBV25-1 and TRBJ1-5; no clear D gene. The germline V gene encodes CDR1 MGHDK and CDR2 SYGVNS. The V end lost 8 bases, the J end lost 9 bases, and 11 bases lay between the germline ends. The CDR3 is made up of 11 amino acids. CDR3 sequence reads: CASGSGGPQHF. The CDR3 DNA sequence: TGTGCCAGCGGGAGCGGAGGGCCCCAGCATTTT.

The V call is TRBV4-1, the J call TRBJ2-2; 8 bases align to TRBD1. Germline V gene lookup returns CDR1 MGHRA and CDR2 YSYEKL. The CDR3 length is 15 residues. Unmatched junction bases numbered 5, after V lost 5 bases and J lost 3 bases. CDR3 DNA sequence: TGCGCCAGCAGCGCCTACAGGGGGGACACCGGGGAGCTGTTTTTT. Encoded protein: CASSAYRGDTGELFF.

The CDR3, as DNA: TGCGCCAGCAGCCAAGATTACAGGGGAAACAATGAGCAGTTCTTC. It encodes CASSQDYRGNNEQFF. The chain links TRBV4-3 to TRBJ2-1, with 7 bases lining up with TRBD1. The CDR3 consists of 15 residues. The V gene's germline CDR1 is LGHNA and CDR2 YSLEER. V shed 0 bases and J 5 bases; nucleotides not matched to a gene: 4.

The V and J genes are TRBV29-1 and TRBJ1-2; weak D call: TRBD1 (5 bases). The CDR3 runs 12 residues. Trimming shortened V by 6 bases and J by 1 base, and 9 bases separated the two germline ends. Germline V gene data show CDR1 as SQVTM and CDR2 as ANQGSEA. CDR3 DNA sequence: TGCAGCGTCGACAGACGTAACTATGGCTACACCTTC. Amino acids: CSVDRRNYGYTF. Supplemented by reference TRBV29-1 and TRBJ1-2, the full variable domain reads SAVISQKPSRDICQRGTSLTIQCQVDSQVTMMFWYRQQPGQSLTLIATANQGSEATYESGFVIDKFPISRPNLTFSTLTVSNMSPEDSSIYLCSVDRRNYGYTFGSGTRLTVV.

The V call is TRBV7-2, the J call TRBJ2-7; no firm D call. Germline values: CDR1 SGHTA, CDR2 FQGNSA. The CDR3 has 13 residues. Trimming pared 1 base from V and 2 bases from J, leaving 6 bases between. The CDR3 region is CASSLVLAYEQYF. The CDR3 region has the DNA TGTGCCAGCAGCTTAGTTCTGGCCTACGAGCAGTACTTC.